This is a list of T cell receptor beta chains from one sample in a study of cytomegalovirus exposure and HLA in healthy donors. This table comes from immunoSEQ multiplex PCR, and its TCRdb copy is limited to in-frame clones, with some not included. Of roughly 190,000 clones in the sample, 60% to 80% are singletons; the top ten hold around 2.9%. The sequenced material came from PBMCs. These receptors were taken from a man in his forties in good health and CMV-seronegative. The CDR3 runs from the conserved cysteine through the conserved F or W. The D gene is left open where the match is weak. Clone size is given for some rows only: seen once, a few or many times, or a class if the clone is expanded.

cdr3_aa cdr3_nt d_call j_call v_call clone_size
CASSEGGSRSYEQYF TGTGCCAGCAGTGAAGGGGGGAGCCGGTCTTATGAGCAGTACTTC . TRBJ2-5 TRBV25-1 .
CASSLGQNIYNEQFF TGTGCCAGCAGCTTGGGCCAGAACATTTACAATGAGCAGTTCTTC . TRBJ2-1 TRBV5-4 .
CASSSGQYYGYTF TGTGCCAGCAGCTCGGGACAATACTATGGCTACACCTTC . TRBJ1-2 TRBV5-8 .
CASSPTSGQETQYF TGCGCCAGCAGCCCAACTAGCGGACAAGAGACCCAGTACTTC TRBD2 TRBJ2-5 TRBV5-1 .
CASSLAGGGGQHEQFF TGCGCCAGCAGCTTGGCGGGCGGGGGGGGCCAGCATGAGCAGTTCTTC TRBD2 TRBJ2-1 TRBV5-1 .
CASTRTGYNEQFF TGTGCCAGCACCAGGACAGGTTACAATGAGCAGTTCTTC TRBD1 TRBJ2-1 TRBV27 .
CSASPKQPQHF TGCAGTGCTAGCCCTAAACAGCCCCAGCATTTT . TRBJ1-5 TRBV20-1 .
CASRSSYEQYF TGTGCCAGCAGGAGCTCCTACGAGCAGTACTTC . TRBJ2-7 TRBV6-5 .
CAISVGSGRSSYNEQFF TGTGCCATCAGTGTTGGTAGCGGGAGATCAAGCTACAATGAGCAGTTCTTC TRBD2 TRBJ2-1 TRBV10-3 .
CASSLDAGVGETQYF TGTGCCAGCAGCTTGGACGCGGGAGTGGGGGAGACCCAGTACTTC TRBD2 TRBJ2-5 TRBV5-6 .
CASSSGLSEAFF TGTGCCAGCAGTTCGGGACTCTCTGAAGCTTTCTTT . TRBJ1-1 TRBV27 .
CASSLSGRVYNEQFF TGTGCCAGCAGTTTAAGCGGGAGGGTCTACAATGAGCAGTTCTTC TRBD2 TRBJ2-1 TRBV9 .
CASSPLTGEDEQYF TGTGCCAGCAGTCCGCTGACAGGGGAGGACGAGCAGTACTTC TRBD1 TRBJ2-7 TRBV28 .
CASSVSWGPEQFF TGTGCCAGCAGCGTATCATGGGGGCCTGAGCAGTTCTTC . TRBJ2-1 TRBV9 .
CASSIDRGRETQYF TGCGCCAGCAGCATCGACAGGGGTAGGGAGACCCAGTACTTC TRBD1 TRBJ2-5 TRBV5-1 .
CASSLGQGQETQYF TGTGCCAGCAGCTTAGGCCAGGGGCAAGAGACCCAGTACTTC . TRBJ2-5 TRBV7-9 few
CASSESGRGYTF TGTGCCAGCAGTGAATCCGGGAGGGGCTACACCTTC . TRBJ1-2 TRBV25-1 .
CASSFVDRAVDTQYF TGTGCCAGCAGCTTCGTGGACAGGGCGGTAGATACGCAGTATTTT TRBD1 TRBJ2-3 TRBV7-8 .
CASSQGSGTGFAYEQYF TGCGCCAGCAGCCAAGGCTCCGGGACAGGGTTCGCCTACGAGCAGTACTTC TRBD1 TRBJ2-7 TRBV4-1 .
CASGRRDRGQYEQYF TGTGCCAGCGGACGCCGGGACAGGGGGCAATACGAGCAGTACTTC TRBD1 TRBJ2-7 TRBV2 few
CASSNQQGTSVRYNEQFF TGTGCCAGTAGTAACCAACAGGGGACTAGCGTACGCTACAATGAGCAGTTCTTC TRBD2 TRBJ2-1 TRBV19 few
CASSWTDTSMNTEAFF TGTGCCAGCTCCTGGACAGACACCTCCATGAACACTGAAGCTTTCTTT . TRBJ1-1 TRBV18 few
CAWSQQSNTEAFF TGTGCCTGGAGCCAACAGTCGAACACTGAAGCTTTCTTT . TRBJ1-1 TRBV30 .
CASSLPSGGAGNEQFF TGCGCCAGCAGCCTACCTAGCGGGGGGGCGGGGAATGAGCAGTTCTTC TRBD2 TRBJ2-1 TRBV5-1 few
CSSSSISGRLTGELFF TGTTCCAGCAGCTCTATAAGCGGGAGGTTGACCGGGGAGCTGTTTTTT TRBD2 TRBJ2-2 TRBV7-9 once
CASSPEDQETQYF TGTGCCAGCAGCCCTGAGGACCAAGAGACCCAGTACTTC . TRBJ2-5 TRBV5-6 .
CASRTGSGGSLYEQYF TGTGCAAGTCGCACTGGTTCTGGGGGGAGTTTGTACGAGCAGTACTTC . TRBJ2-7 TRBV12-2 few
CASSIGGQIGETQYF TGTGCCAGTAGTATAGGGGGCCAAATCGGGGAGACCCAGTACTTC . TRBJ2-5 TRBV19 .
CASSLGQGALGANVLTF TGTGCCAGCAGCTTGGGACAGGGGGCCCTCGGGGCCAACGTCCTGACTTTC TRBD1 TRBJ2-6 TRBV5-5 .
CASSRIGSPRKYF TGTGCCAGCAGCCGCATTGGTTCACCTAGAAAGTATTTT . TRBJ2-3 TRBV9 once
CASSLRTVHSGAFF TGTGCCAGCAGTTTGAGAACGGTCCACTCGGGAGCTTTCTTT . TRBJ1-1 TRBV28 once
CASSLDRGTYGYTF TGTGCCAGCAGCTTGGACAGGGGAACCTATGGCTACACCTTC TRBD1 TRBJ1-2 TRBV5-6 .
CASSVGSGPTDTQYF TGTGCCAGCAGCGTCGGGAGCGGGCCCACAGATACGCAGTATTTT . TRBJ2-3 TRBV9 .
CASSLGQGVQPQHF TGTGCCAGCAGCTTGGGACAGGGTGTACAGCCCCAGCATTTT TRBD1 TRBJ1-5 TRBV5-6 few
CASSPEVGNQPQHF TGTGCCAGCAGCCCCGAGGTGGGCAATCAGCCCCAGCATTTT . TRBJ1-5 TRBV6-5 once
CASSSSTDTQYF TGTGCCAGCAGTTCTAGCACAGATACGCAGTATTTT . TRBJ2-3 TRBV6-6 .
CASSYVQGRNSPLHF TGTGCCAGCAGTTACGTCCAGGGTCGTAATTCACCCCTCCACTTT . TRBJ1-6 TRBV6-5 few
CASRPHRDRENYGYTF TGTGCCAGCAGGCCGCACCGGGACAGGGAGAACTATGGCTACACCTTC TRBD1 TRBJ1-2 TRBV27 .
CASSPLAGGAGELFF TGTGCCAGTAGCCCCCTAGCGGGAGGTGCCGGGGAGCTGTTTTTT TRBD2 TRBJ2-2 TRBV19 .
CAISAPSGGKETQYF TGTGCCATCAGTGCCCCTAGCGGGGGGAAAGAGACCCAGTACTTC TRBD2 TRBJ2-5 TRBV10-3 .
CASRVVGSPLHF TGTGCCAGCAGGGTCGTGGGCTCACCCCTCCACTTT . TRBJ1-6 TRBV6-5 .
CASSGGQAEAFF TGTGCCAGCAGTGGAGGACAGGCTGAAGCTTTCTTT TRBD1 TRBJ1-1 TRBV6-5 .
CSVASGGGTGGYTF TGCAGCGTTGCGTCAGGGGGCGGTACCGGTGGCTACACCTTC TRBD1 TRBJ1-2 TRBV29-1 .
CAWRKTGGSGELFF TGTGCCTGGAGAAAAACAGGGGGTTCAGGGGAGCTGTTTTTT TRBD1 TRBJ2-2 TRBV30 .
CASGPGLTPGNEQFF TGTGCTAGTGGCCCAGGACTGACTCCTGGGAATGAGCAGTTCTTC . TRBJ2-1 TRBV12-5 once
CASSDPGTGVYGYTF TGTGCCAGCAGCGACCCCGGGACAGGGGTATATGGCTACACCTTC TRBD1 TRBJ1-2 TRBV7-9 .
CSARTGEETQYF TGCAGCGCAAGAACAGGGGAAGAGACCCAGTACTTC TRBD1 TRBJ2-5 TRBV29-1 .
CASSLGGLGANQPQHF TGTGCCAGCAGCTTGGGGGGGCTAGGGGCCAATCAGCCCCAGCATTTT . TRBJ1-5 TRBV5-6 .
CASSRDSLRDTEAFF TGTGCCAGCAGCCGGGACAGCCTCAGGGATACTGAAGCTTTCTTT TRBD1 TRBJ1-1 TRBV28 few
CASRENRGGTNEKLFF TGTGCCAGTAGGGAGAACAGGGGAGGAACTAATGAAAAACTGTTTTTT TRBD1 TRBJ1-4 TRBV19 .
CASSVGLATETQYF TGTGCCAGCAGCGTAGGACTAGCGACTGAGACCCAGTACTTC TRBD2 TRBJ2-5 TRBV9 .
CASSRSGATNEKLFF TGTGCCAGTAGTAGATCCGGTGCAACTAATGAAAAACTGTTTTTT . TRBJ1-4 TRBV19 .
CASSLASLPGMNTEAFF TGTGCCAGCAGCTTAGCGAGCCTACCAGGGATGAACACTGAAGCTTTCTTT . TRBJ1-1 TRBV7-2 once